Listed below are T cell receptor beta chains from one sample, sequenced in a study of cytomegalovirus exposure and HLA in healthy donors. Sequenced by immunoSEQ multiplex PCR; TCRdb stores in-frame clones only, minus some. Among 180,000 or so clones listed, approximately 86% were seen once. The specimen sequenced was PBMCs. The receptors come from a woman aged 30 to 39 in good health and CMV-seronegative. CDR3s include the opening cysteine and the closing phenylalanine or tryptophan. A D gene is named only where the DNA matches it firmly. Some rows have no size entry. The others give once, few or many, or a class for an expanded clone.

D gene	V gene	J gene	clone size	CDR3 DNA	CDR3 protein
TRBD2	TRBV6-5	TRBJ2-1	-	TGTGCCAGCAGGAGCGGGGGGGTGTTCGATGAGCAGTTCTTC	CASRSGGVFDEQFF
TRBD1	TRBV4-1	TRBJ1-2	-	TGCGCCAGCAGCCAGCGTACAACGACAGGGGATCTCTATGGCCACACCTTC	CASSQRTTTGDLYGHTF
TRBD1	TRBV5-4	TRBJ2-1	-	TGTGCCAGCAGCTTGTACCAGGGGGCCCGTAATGAGCAGTTCTTC	CASSLYQGARNEQFF
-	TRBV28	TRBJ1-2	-	TGTGCCAGCAGTTTTTTTTCGGGGGGCCCTAACTATGGCTACACCTTC	CASSFFSGGPNYGYTF
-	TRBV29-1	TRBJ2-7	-	TGCAGCGTTGGTGGCAGGGGGGCTTACGAGCAGTACTTC	CSVGGRGAYEQYF
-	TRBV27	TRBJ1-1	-	TGTGCCAGCAGTCCCGGGGTGGGCATGAACACTGAAGCTTTCTTT	CASSPGVGMNTEAFF
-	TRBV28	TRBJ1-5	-	TGTGCCAGCAGTGGCAGCAATCAGCCCCAGCATTTT	CASSGSNQPQHF
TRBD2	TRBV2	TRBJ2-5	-	TGTGCCAGCATTCCCGGACTAGCGGGAGAGACCCAGTACTTC	CASIPGLAGETQYF
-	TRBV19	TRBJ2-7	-	TGTGCCAGTAGCCGAGAGCGGTCCTCCTACGAGCAGTACTTC	CASSRERSSYEQYF
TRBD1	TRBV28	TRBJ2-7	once	TGTGCCAGCAGGATTCCGGGACAGGGGCCCGAGCAGTACTTC	CASRIPGQGPEQYF
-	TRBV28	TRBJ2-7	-	TGTGCCAGCAGGAGCATCGGGAAGCAGTACTTC	CASRSIGKQYF
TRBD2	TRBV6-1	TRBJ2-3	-	TGTGCCAGCAATTGGCGGGGGGGCAGGGATACGCAGTATTTT	CASNWRGGRDTQYF
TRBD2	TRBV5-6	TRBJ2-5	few	TGTGCCAGCAGCTTTAGGACTAGCGGGGGAAGGCAAGAGACCCAGTACTTC	CASSFRTSGGRQETQYF
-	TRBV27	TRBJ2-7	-	TGTGCCAGCAGCTCCTGGAGCCGATACTACGAGCAGTACTTC	CASSSWSRYYEQYF
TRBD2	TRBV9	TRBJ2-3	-	TGTGCCAGCAGTTGGACTAGCGGGGGGACAGATACGCAGTATTTT	CASSWTSGGTDTQYF
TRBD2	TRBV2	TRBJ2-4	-	TGTGCCAGCAGGATAACTAGCGGGAAAAACATTCAGTACTTC	CASRITSGKNIQYF
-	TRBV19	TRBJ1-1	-	TGTGCCAGTAGTATACTCAACTCCTCCCCTGAAGCTTTCTTT	CASSILNSSPEAFF
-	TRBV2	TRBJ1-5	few	TGTGCCAGCAACGCTTGGGACACCAATCAGCCCCAGCATTTT	CASNAWDTNQPQHF
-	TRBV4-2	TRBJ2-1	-	TGTGCCAGCAGCCAAGGTTCTAGCGCGTTCAGCTCCTACAATGAGCAGTTCTTC	CASSQGSSAFSSYNEQFF
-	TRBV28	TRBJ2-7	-	TGTGCCAGCAGTTCGCGCATAGCGTCCTACGAGCAGTACTTC	CASSSRIASYEQYF
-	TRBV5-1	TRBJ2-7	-	TGCGCCAGCAGCCGTGCCGGGGTCGAGCAGTACTTC	CASSRAGVEQYF
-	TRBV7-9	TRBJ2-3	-	TGTTCCAGCAGCATTTTCCGGGACTCACCCACAGATACGCAGTATTTT	CSSSIFRDSPTDTQYF
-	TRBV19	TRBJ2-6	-	TGTGCCAGTAGTATTGACAGCTCTGGGGCCAACGTCCTGACTTTC	CASSIDSSGANVLTF
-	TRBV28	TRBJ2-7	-	TGTGCCAGCAGCCTTTTAGTCGGCGGGACAGTGATCCACGAGCAGTACTTC	CASSLLVGGTVIHEQYF
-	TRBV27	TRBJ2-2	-	TGTGCCAGCAGTTTATCGGGAGGGGGAATCGGGGAGCTGTTTTTT	CASSLSGGGIGELFF
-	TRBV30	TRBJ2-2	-	TGTGCCTGGAGTCGGCAGGCCGGGGAGCTGTTTTTT	CAWSRQAGELFF
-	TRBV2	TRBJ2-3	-	TGTGCCAGCGAGCCGGGACAACCCGCCGATACGCAGTATTTT	CASEPGQPADTQYF
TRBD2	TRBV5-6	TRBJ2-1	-	TGTGCCAGCAGCCCCCTAGCGGGGCGGGGGAATGAGCAGTTCTTC	CASSPLAGRGNEQFF
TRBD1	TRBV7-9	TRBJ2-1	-	TGTGCCAGCAGCCCCGGACAGGGGGCGCGGGCGACGCAGTTCTTC	CASSPGQGARATQFF
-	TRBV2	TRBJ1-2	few	TGTGCCAGCAGTGTTACTAGAGGCTACACCTTC	CASSVTRGYTF
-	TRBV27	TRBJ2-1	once	TGTGCCAGCAGAAGACTAGATGTGAATGAGCAGTTCTTC	CASRRLDVNEQFF
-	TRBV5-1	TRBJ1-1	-	TGCGCCAGCAGCTTGGAGGTCTCGGGGAATGAAGCTTTCTTT	CASSLEVSGNEAFF
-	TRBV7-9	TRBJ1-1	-	TGTGCCAGCAGCTTTCCGGAGGGAACCAACACTGAAGCTTTCTTT	CASSFPEGTNTEAFF
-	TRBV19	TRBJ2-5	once	TGTGCCAGTAGTACCGTGGCCCAAGAGACCCAGTACTTC	CASSTVAQETQYF
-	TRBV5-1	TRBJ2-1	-	TGCGCCAGCAGCCCCAGGACAACGAATGAGCAGTTCTTC	CASSPRTTNEQFF
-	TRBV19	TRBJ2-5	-	TGTGCCAGTAGTATGGGCAGGGAAGAGACCCAGTACTTC	CASSMGREETQYF
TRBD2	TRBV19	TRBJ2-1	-	TGTGCCAGTAGTATTGGGACTAGGACACCCCATGAGCAGTTCTTC	CASSIGTRTPHEQFF
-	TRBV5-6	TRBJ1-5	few	TGTGCCAGCAGCTTGGGTAACAATCAGCCCCAGCATTTT	CASSLGNNQPQHF
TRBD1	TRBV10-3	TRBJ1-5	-	TGTGCCATCAGTGACCAACACGGACAGGGCCATCAGCCCCAGCATTTT	CAISDQHGQGHQPQHF
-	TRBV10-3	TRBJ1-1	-	TGTGCCATCAGTCAACAGGGTGGAGATACTGAAGCTTTCTTT	CAISQQGGDTEAFF
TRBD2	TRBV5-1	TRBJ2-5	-	TGCGCCAGCAGCCCGCGGGAGGGCCGGGAGACCCAGTACTTC	CASSPREGRETQYF
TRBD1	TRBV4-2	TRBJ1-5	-	TGTGCCAGCAGCCATACCCCCGGGACAGGGTATCAGCCCCAGCATTTT	CASSHTPGTGYQPQHF
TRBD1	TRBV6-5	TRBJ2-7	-	TGTGCCAGCAGTAAACAGGGGGCAACCTACGAGCAGTACTTC	CASSKQGATYEQYF
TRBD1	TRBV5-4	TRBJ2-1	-	TGTGCCAGCAGCGGCCGGGACAGAGACAATGAGCAGTTCTTC	CASSGRDRDNEQFF
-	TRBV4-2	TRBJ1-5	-	TGTGCCAGCAGCCAAGAGGCCATCGATCAGCCCCAGCATTTT	CASSQEAIDQPQHF
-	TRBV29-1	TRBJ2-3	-	TGCAGCGTTGACCCAGGGGACACGCAGTATTTT	CSVDPGDTQYF
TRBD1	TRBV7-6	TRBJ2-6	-	TGTGCCAGCAGCTGGTATGGGACAGAAAGCGTCCTGACTTTC	CASSWYGTESVLTF
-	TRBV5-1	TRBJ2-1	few	TGCGCCAGCTCGTACTTTGGGGAGTTCTCCTACAATGAGCAGTTCTTC	CASSYFGEFSYNEQFF
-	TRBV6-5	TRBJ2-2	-	TGTGCCAGCAGTTACGAGGTAGCGACCGGGGAGCTGTTTTTT	CASSYEVATGELFF
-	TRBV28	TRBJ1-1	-	TGTGCCAGCAGCGTGAACACTGAAGCTTTCTTT	CASSVNTEAFF
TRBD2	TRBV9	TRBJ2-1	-	TGTGCCAGCAGCGTGTCCGGGACTAGCGCCGAAGAGCAGTTCTTC	CASSVSGTSAEEQFF
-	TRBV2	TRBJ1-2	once	TGTGCCAGCAGAGCCGGCCAGGCGTCCTTCTTTTATGGCTACACCTTC	CASRAGQASFFYGYTF
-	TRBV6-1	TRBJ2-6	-	TGTGCCAGCACCCTCACGGGATCTGGGGCCAACGTCCTGACTTTC	CASTLTGSGANVLTF
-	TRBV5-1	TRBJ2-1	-	TGCGCCAGCAGCTTGTCCGCGGACTCCTACAATGAGCAGTTCTTC	CASSLSADSYNEQFF
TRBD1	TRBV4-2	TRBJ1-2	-	TGTGCCAGCAGCCAAGCAGCGGACAGGGGGCTCTATGGCTACACCTTC	CASSQAADRGLYGYTF